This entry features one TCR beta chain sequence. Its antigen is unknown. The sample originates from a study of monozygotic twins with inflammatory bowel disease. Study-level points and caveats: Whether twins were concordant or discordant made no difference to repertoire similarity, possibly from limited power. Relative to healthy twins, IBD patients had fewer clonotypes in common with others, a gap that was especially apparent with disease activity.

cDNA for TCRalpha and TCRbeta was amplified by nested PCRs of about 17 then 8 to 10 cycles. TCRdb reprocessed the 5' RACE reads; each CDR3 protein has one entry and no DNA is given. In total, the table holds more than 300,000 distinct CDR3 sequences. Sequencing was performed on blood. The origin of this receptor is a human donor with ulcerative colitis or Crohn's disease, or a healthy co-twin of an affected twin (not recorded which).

This CDR3 is CASSQVGDLYNEQFF. J is TRBJ2-1 and V is TRBV4-3. The CDR3 has 15 residues. Germline loops: CDR1 LGHNA, CDR2 YSLEER.